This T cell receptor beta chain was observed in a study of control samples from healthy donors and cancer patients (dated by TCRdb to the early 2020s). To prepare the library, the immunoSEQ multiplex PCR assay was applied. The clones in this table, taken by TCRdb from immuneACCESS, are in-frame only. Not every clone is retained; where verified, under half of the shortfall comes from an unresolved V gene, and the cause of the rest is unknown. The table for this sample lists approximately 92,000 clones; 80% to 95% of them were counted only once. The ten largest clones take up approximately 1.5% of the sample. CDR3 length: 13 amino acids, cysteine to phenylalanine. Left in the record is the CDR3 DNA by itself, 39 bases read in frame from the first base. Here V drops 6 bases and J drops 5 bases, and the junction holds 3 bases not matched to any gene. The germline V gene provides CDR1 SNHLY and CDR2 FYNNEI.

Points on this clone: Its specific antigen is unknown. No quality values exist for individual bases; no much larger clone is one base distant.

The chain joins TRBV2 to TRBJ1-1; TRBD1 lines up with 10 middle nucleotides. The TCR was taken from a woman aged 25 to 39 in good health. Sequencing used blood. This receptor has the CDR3 CASRGTGETEAFF. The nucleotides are TGTGCCAGCAGGGGGACAGGGGAGACTGAAGCTTTCTTT.